What follows are 32 T cell receptor beta chains derived from one specimen sequenced in a study of blood T cell repertoires in COVID-19 (TCRdb year 2020). Libraries were prepared through the immunoSEQ multiplex PCR assay. The table comes from immuneACCESS by way of TCRdb, which keeps in-frame sequences with V and J called. Part of the clones is missing from these tables; in studies checked, under half for an unresolved V gene and the rest for unknown reasons. Recorded for this sample are hundreds of thousands of clones; 80% to 90% of them occurred a single time. Clones ranked in the top ten supply 0.75% to 0.9% of the sample. The sequenced sample consisted of peripheral blood. All receptors derive from a young man with COVID-19, enrolled during active disease.

The V gene is TRBV12-3 or TRBV12-4, the J gene TRBJ2-1; D might be TRBD2 (6 bases). The V gene lost 3 bases and the J gene lost 4 bases, with 7 bases spanning the gap. The CDR3 covers 13 residues. The CDR3 sequence: CASSLSGYNEQFF. The CDR3 bases are TGTGCCAGCAGTTTGAGCGGGTACAATGAGCAGTTCTTC.

The chain is built from TRBV4-1 and TRBJ2-2; 7 bases are shared with TRBD1. The J segment lost 5 bases and the V segment lost 5 bases, leaving 8 bases of the junction unmatched. Germline V gene sequence: CDR1 MGHRA, CDR2 YSYEKL. The length of the CDR3 is 15 residues. CDR3 amino acids: CASSSRQGRTGELFF. CDR3 DNA: TGCGCCAGCAGCTCACGACAGGGACGGACCGGGGAGCTGTTTTTT.

V gene TRBV20-1 combines with J gene TRBJ2-5; 10 positions match TRBD2. CDR1 DFQATT and CDR2 SNEGSKA come from the germline V gene (reference sequence). The junction had 8 bases not matched to a gene; V was cut back by 3 bases and J by 7 bases. The CDR3 length is 14 residues. The DNA for the CDR3 is TGCAGTGCTAGTCTCCTAGCGGGGGTGGGGACCCAGTACTTC. As protein: CSASLLAGVGTQYF.

DNA of the CDR3: TGTGCCAGCAGAAGTATGTGGACAGTAGACCAAGAGACCCAGTACTTC. It yields the protein CASRSMWTVDQETQYF. The chain uses TRBV21-1 and TRBJ2-5; the table's D call TRBD1 went unverified against the DNA. TRBV21-1 represents a pseudogene. CDR3 length: 16 amino acids.

This chain connects TRBV18 to TRBJ2-2, with 8 bases aligning to TRBD2. The CDR3 length is 15 residues. Germline lookup yields CDR1 KGHSH and CDR2 LQKENI. Trimming took 5 bases from V and 0 from J; bases not matched to a gene: 2. CDR3 nucleotide sequence: TGTGCCAGCTCAGACGGGGGGGCGAACACCGGGGAGCTGTTTTTT. Amino acid sequence: CASSDGGANTGELFF.

V and J are TRBV5-4 and TRBJ2-7; 7 nucleotides agree with TRBD2. This CDR3 has 14 residues. Germline CDR1 SGHNT, CDR2 YYREEE (reference sequence). V was pared by 7 bases and J by 3 bases, with 10 bases of the junction left unmatched. CDR3 region: CASSHGGINYEQYF. CDR3 in DNA: TGTGCCAGCTCCCACGGGGGGATCAACTACGAGCAGTACTTC. The full variable domain, in which reference TRBV5-4 and TRBJ2-7 provide the parts outside the CDR3, is ETGVTQSPTHLIKTRGQQVTLRCSSQSGHNTVSWYQQALGQGPQFIFQYYREEENGRGNFPPRFSGLQFPNYSSELNVNALELDDSALYLCASSHGGINYEQYFGPGTRLTVT.

This sequence joins TRBV12-3 or TRBV12-4 and TRBJ2-3, with D perhaps matching TRBD2 (5 bases). This CDR3 has 13 residues. V lost 1 base and J lost 4, with 6 bases in between. The DNA for the CDR3 is TGTGCCAGCAGTTTAGTTAGCGCAGATACGCAGTATTTT. Protein sequence: CASSLVSADTQYF.

The table lists this clone with a count of one. The CDR3 region has the DNA TGTGCCAGCAGCCAAGATCTAACGGGAGGGGAAGAGACCCAGTACTTC. This gives the protein CASSQDLTGGEETQYF. The V gene is TRBV4-2, the J gene TRBJ2-5, with 8 bases aligning to TRBD2. This CDR3 contains 16 residues. Germline loops: CDR1 LGHNA, CDR2 YNFKEQ. The trim removed 0 bases at V and 3 bases at J, leaving 6 bases unmatched.

Turning to this clone: The junction differs from germline at one of its ends, possibly a read error. CDR3 sequence: CASSGIDRTLVDF. The DNA for the CDR3 is TGTGCCAGCAGTGGGATTGACAGGACACTCGTCGACTTC. This chain joins TRBV2 and TRBJ2-5; tentatively, D is TRBD1 (6 bases). This CDR3 is built from 13 residues. Germline CDR1 reads SNHLY; CDR2 reads FYNNEI.

The V and J genes are TRBV6-9 and TRBJ2-7, with 10 bases fitting TRBD2. CDR1 MNHGY and CDR2 SVAAGI come from the germline V gene. The CDR3 has 18 amino acids. With 1 base clipped from V and 0 bases from J, the junction kept 9 bases outside the gene matches. The CDR3, as DNA: TGTGCCAGCAGTTATTGGGTAGCGGGAGGCACTGTCTCCTACGAGCAGTACTTC. Encoded protein: CASSYWVAGGTVSYEQYF.

The CDR3 sequence: CASRRLGVADEQFF. The CDR3 DNA sequence: TGTGCCAGCAGGAGATTAGGGGTTGCCGATGAGCAGTTCTTC. The chain couples TRBV3-1 (or the pseudogene TRBV3-2) to TRBJ2-1; D might be TRBD1 (5 bases). In germline, CDR1 is LGHDT, CDR2 YNNKEL (reference sequence). V was pared by 6 bases and J by 8 bases, with 17 bases between. This CDR3 contains 14 residues.

This chain uses TRBV6-5 with TRBJ1-3, with a tentative D call TRBD1 (5 bases). In germline, CDR1 is MNHEY, CDR2 SVGAGI. CDR3 length equals 13 residues. Trimming removed 7 bases from V and 0 bases from J, with 7 bases in between. The DNA of the CDR3 is TGTGCCAGCACAGGGATCTCTGGAAACACCATATATTTT. It yields the protein CASTGISGNTIYF.

The gene calls are TRBV4-1 and TRBJ2-4, with D possibly matching TRBD2 (5 bases). V was shortened by 1 base and J by 6 bases, with 16 bases between the two germline ends. This CDR3 spans 16 amino acids. The germline gives CDR1 MGHRA, CDR2 YSYEKL. CDR3 sequence: CASSQGAGSGVNIQYF. In DNA, the CDR3 is TGCGCCAGCAGCCAAGGCGCGGGCAGTGGGGTAAACATTCAGTACTTC.

As DNA, the CDR3 is TGCAGCGTTCGGTGGGACAGGGTCCACGAGCAGTACTTC. Its translation is CSVRWDRVHEQYF. The rearrangement links TRBV29-1 to TRBJ2-7, with 9 bases matching TRBD1. CDR3 length: 13 residues. Germline CDR1 and CDR2: SQVTM and ANQGSEA. V shed 5 bases, J shed 5 bases, and the junction held 7 bases outside the gene matches.

The chain employs TRBV30 and TRBJ2-7, with D possibly matching TRBD2 (6 bases). Between the trimmed V and J ends, which lost 1 base and 3 bases, there was a span of 10 bases. Germline V CDR1 and CDR2: GTSNPN, SVGIG (reference sequence). This CDR3 is built from 13 residues. The CDR3 bases are TGTGCCTGGAGTGCCAGGAGGGGCTACGAGCAGTACTTC. Residues: CAWSARRGYEQYF.

CDR3 DNA sequence: TGTGCCAGCAGCGGCACCGGACAGGGAGACAATGAGCAGTTCTTC. Translated: CASSGTGQGDNEQFF. The J gene is TRBJ2-1, the V gene TRBV9; 8 bases are a match to TRBD1. Germline-derived CDR1 and CDR2 are SGDLS and YYNGEE. J gave up 5 bases and V 3 bases, and 7 bases lay outside the gene matches. The CDR3 totals 15 residues.

The chain links TRBV6-5 to TRBJ2-2; 7 nucleotides agree with TRBD1. This CDR3 has 15 amino acids. Germline V gene sequence: CDR1 MNHEY, CDR2 SVGAGI. The V gene end was trimmed by 7 bases and the J gene end by 4 bases; junction bases not matched to a gene: 9. CDR3 region: CASIESGGRTGELFF. The CDR3 bases are TGTGCCAGCATCGAATCAGGGGGACGCACCGGGGAGCTGTTTTTT.

The chain joins TRBV19 to TRBJ1-4; TRBD1 matches at 10 bases. The CDR3 is made up of 14 amino acids. Germline CDR1 reads LNHDA; CDR2 reads SQIVND (reference sequence). The V gene end was trimmed by 7 bases and the J gene end by 7 bases; junction bases not matched to a gene: 6. Written as DNA, the CDR3 is TGTGCCAGTAATACCGGGACAGGGGTTGAAAAACTGTTTTTT. It yields the protein CASNTGTGVEKLFF.

The chain has TRBV5-6 and TRBJ2-3, with 7 bases lining up with TRBD2. After removal of 0 bases from V and 5 bases from J, the junction contained 15 bases not matched to a gene. Germline loops: CDR1 SGHDT, CDR2 YYEEEE. CDR3 size: 18 residues. As DNA, the CDR3 is TGTGCCAGCAGCTTGGGGTGGTACGGCGGGAGATCAAAAGATACGCAGTATTTT. Translated, it gives CASSLGWYGGRSKDTQYF.

This chain joins TRBV6-5 and TRBJ2-3; D might be TRBD1 (6 bases). V was pared by 7 bases and J by 2 bases, with 13 bases between. In germline, CDR1 is MNHEY, CDR2 SVGAGI. The CDR3 consists of 14 residues. The CDR3 is CASNGPGDTDTQYF. As DNA, the CDR3 is TGTGCCAGCAACGGGCCAGGGGACACAGATACGCAGTATTTT.

The chain carries TRBV3-1 (or the pseudogene TRBV3-2) and TRBJ2-1; no clear D gene. Germline assignment: CDR1 LGHDT and CDR2 YNNKEL (reference sequence). The CDR3 extends over 11 amino acids. The V gene lost 4 bases and the J gene lost 7 bases, with 5 bases spanning the gap. The CDR3: CASSRSNEQFF. The CDR3 DNA follows: TGTGCCAGCAGCCGCAGTAATGAGCAGTTCTTC.

CDR3 sequence: CASSHTPGQGLQPQHF. CDR3 sequence (DNA): TGCGCCAGCAGCCACACACCGGGACAGGGTTTGCAGCCCCAGCATTTT. The chain combines TRBV4-1 with TRBJ1-5, with TRBD1 identical over 9 bases. Germline CDR1 is MGHRA and CDR2 is YSYEKL. CDR3 length equals 16 residues. V trimming: 3 bases; J trimming: 7 bases; junction bases outside the gene matches: 10.

The V and J genes are TRBV6-4 and TRBJ2-3, with D perhaps matching TRBD1 (5 bases). CDR3 size: 15 residues. CDR1 and CDR2 (germline): MRHNA, SNTAGT. Trimming cost V 3 bases and J 0 bases, with 10 bases left between them. This CDR3 is CASSEGPQSTDTQYF. DNA for the CDR3: TGTGCCAGCAGTGAGGGGCCGCAGAGCACAGATACGCAGTATTTT.

A note on this clone: The germline gene is not matched at one end of the junction; a read error may be the cause. The chain employs TRBV6-2 or TRBV6-3 and TRBJ2-7; TRBD1 agrees at 9 bases. CDR1 and CDR2 from the germline V gene are MNHEY and SVGEGT. This CDR3 has 14 amino acids. CDR3 amino acids: CASSYYDRGYEQYF. Here the CDR3 DNA reads TGTGCCAGCAGCTACTATGACAGGGGGTACGAGCAGTACTTC.

The chain carries TRBV6-6 and TRBJ2-2; maybe TRBD1 (7 bases). V lost 1 base and J lost 8, with 17 bases in between. The germline V gene has CDR1 MNHNY and CDR2 SVGAGI (reference sequence). The CDR3 has 16 residues. CDR3 sequence (DNA): TGTGCCAGCAGTTACTTCGGACAGGAGGGCATGGGGGAGCTGTTTTTT. It yields the protein CASSYFGQEGMGELFF.

The genes are TRBV4-1 and TRBJ2-7; D may be TRBD1 (5 bases). V gave up 1 base and J gave up 7 bases, with 14 bases separating them. This CDR3 is 14 amino acids long. Per germline, CDR1 MGHRA and CDR2 YSYEKL. The CDR3 is CASSQARWGGEQYF. CDR3 sequence (DNA): TGCGCCAGCAGCCAAGCTCGGTGGGGCGGAGAGCAGTACTTC.

The chain couples TRBV29-1 to TRBJ2-3, with a possible D match to TRBD2 (5 bases). The germline V and J ends were trimmed by 6 bases and 2 bases, with 12 bases remaining between them. Germline values: CDR1 SQVTM, CDR2 ANQGSEA. CDR3 size: 13 residues. CDR3 residues: CSVARGLTDTQYF. CDR3 nucleotide sequence: TGCAGCGTAGCTCGAGGACTCACAGATACGCAGTATTTT.

The chain joins TRBV11-2 to TRBJ2-3, with D possibly matching TRBD1 (5 bases). Trimming cost V 2 bases and J 2 bases, with 14 bases left between them. The CDR3 extends over 16 amino acids. Per germline, CDR1 SGHAT and CDR2 FQNNGV. The CDR3 sequence is CASSLIWGRYTDTQYF. The CDR3 DNA is TGTGCCAGCAGCTTAATTTGGGGCAGGTACACAGATACGCAGTATTTT.

The rearrangement uses TRBV7-6 and TRBJ2-1; 9 bases line up with TRBD2. The CDR3 is 16 residues long. After removal of 1 base from V and 2 bases from J, the junction contained 3 bases not matched to a gene. The germline V gene encodes CDR1 SGHVS and CDR2 FNYEAQ. The CDR3 region is CASSLVVAGAYNEQFF. The CDR3 nucleotides read TGTGCCAGCAGCTTAGTGGTAGCGGGAGCCTACAATGAGCAGTTCTTC.

The rearrangement links TRBV19 to TRBJ2-3; no clear D gene. The CDR3 sequence is 14 residues long. V gave up 2 bases and J gave up 2 bases, with 8 bases separating them. Looked up from germline, CDR1 is LNHDA and CDR2 is SQIVND (reference sequence). CDR3 DNA sequence: TGTGCCAGTAGTATAAATAGAGACACAGATACGCAGTATTTT. The encoded protein is CASSINRDTDTQYF.

The chain is built from TRBV5-3 and TRBJ2-7; TRBD2 matches at 8 bases. TRBV5-3 is identified as an open reading frame with a role that is uncertain. V trimming: 0 bases; J trimming: 0 bases; junction bases outside the gene matches: 2. The CDR3 totals 15 residues. CDR3: CARSLGSGSSYEQYF. CDR3 nucleotide sequence: TGTGCCAGAAGCTTGGGAAGCGGGAGCTCCTACGAGCAGTACTTC.

CDR3: CASSSQLAGGGETQYF. The DNA for the CDR3 is TGTGCCAGCAGCTCCCAACTAGCGGGAGGTGGAGAGACCCAGTACTTC. The chain recombines TRBV7-6 with TRBJ2-5; 12 nucleotides align to TRBD2. The CDR3 spans 16 residues. Germline V gives CDR1 SGHVS, CDR2 FNYEAQ. The trim removed 4 bases at V and 4 bases at J, leaving 7 bases unmatched.